This T cell receptor (beta chain) was identified in a study of shared clonotypes between healthy human individuals. Data came from immunoSEQ multiplex PCR; TCRdb stores just in-frame clones and leaves some out. The sample consists of approximately 980,000 clones, 76% of them appearing once. CD4+ cells underwent separation, giving CD45RA+ naive and CD45RA-negative memory subsets. CDR1 SGHTA and CDR2 FQGNSA come from the germline V gene. V was clipped by 5 bases and J by 3 bases, with 20 bases between them. This CDR3 has 17 amino acids. This sequence was found in a man in his late teens or twenties in good health. The sample consisted of memory CD4+ T cells sorted from blood. The subset: CD45RA-negative fraction. This chain uses TRBV7-2 with TRBJ2-1; perhaps TRBD2 as D (6 bases). The CDR3 is CASSPRPGLSFYNEQFF. In DNA form, the CDR3 reads TGTGCCAGCAGCCCACGTCCGGGACTCAGCTTCTACAATGAGCAGTTCTTC.